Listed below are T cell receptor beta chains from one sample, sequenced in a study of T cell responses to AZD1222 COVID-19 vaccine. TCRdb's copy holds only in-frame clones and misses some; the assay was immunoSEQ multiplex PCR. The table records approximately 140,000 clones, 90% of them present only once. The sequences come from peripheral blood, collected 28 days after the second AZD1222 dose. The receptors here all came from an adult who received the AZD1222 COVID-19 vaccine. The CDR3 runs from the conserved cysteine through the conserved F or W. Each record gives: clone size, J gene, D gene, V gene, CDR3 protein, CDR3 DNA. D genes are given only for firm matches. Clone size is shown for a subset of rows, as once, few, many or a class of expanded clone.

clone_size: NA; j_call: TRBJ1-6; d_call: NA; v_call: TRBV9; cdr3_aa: CASSVGDSPLHF; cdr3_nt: TGTGCCAGCAGCGTAGGGGATTCACCCCTCCACTTT
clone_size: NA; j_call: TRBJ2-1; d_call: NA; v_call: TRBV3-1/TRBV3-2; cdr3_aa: CASSRNNEQFF; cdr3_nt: TGTGCCAGCAGCCGAAACAATGAGCAGTTCTTC
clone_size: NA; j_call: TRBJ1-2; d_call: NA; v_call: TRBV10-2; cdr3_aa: CASRDPGTYGYTF; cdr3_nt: TGCGCCAGCAGAGACCCCGGGACCTATGGCTACACCTTC
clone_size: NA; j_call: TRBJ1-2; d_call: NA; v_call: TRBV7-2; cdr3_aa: CASSLGNSNYGYTF; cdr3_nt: TGTGCCAGCAGCTTAGGAAACAGCAACTATGGCTACACCTTC
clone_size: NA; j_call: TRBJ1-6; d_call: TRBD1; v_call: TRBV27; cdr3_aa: CASRVKGASYNSPLHF; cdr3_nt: TGTGCCAGCAGGGTAAAGGGGGCCTCCTATAATTCACCCCTCCACTTT
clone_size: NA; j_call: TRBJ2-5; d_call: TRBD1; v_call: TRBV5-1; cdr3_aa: CASSLGDRDEETQYF; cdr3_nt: TGCGCCAGCAGCTTGGGGGACAGGGATGAAGAGACCCAGTACTTC
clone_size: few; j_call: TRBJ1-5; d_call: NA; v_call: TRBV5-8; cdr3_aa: CASSLQNNQPQHF; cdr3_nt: TGTGCCAGCAGCCTACAAAACAATCAGCCCCAGCATTTT
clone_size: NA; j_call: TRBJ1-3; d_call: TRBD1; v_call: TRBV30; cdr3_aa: CAWSLTGQGGNTIYF; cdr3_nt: TGTGCCTGGAGTTTGACAGGGCAAGGAGGAAACACCATATATTTT
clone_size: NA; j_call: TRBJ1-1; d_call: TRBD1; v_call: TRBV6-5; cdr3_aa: CASSFRQGPEAFF; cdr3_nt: TGTGCCAGCAGTTTTCGACAGGGCCCTGAAGCTTTCTTT
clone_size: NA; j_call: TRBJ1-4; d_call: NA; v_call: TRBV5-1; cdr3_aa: CASSLDSRGEKLFF; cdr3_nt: TGCGCCAGCAGCTTGGACTCCAGAGGGGAAAAACTGTTTTTT
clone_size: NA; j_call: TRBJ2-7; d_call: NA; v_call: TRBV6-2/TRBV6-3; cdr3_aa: CASSYGITYEQYF; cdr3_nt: TGTGCCAGCAGTTACGGAATTACCTACGAGCAGTACTTC
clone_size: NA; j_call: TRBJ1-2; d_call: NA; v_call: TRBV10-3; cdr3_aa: CAISESRDLMEGYTF; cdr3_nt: TGTGCCATCAGTGAGTCCCGGGACCTAATGGAGGGCTACACCTTC
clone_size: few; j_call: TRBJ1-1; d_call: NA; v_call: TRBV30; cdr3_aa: CAWSPGLGGTEAFF; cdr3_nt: TGTGCCTGGTCCCCGGGTCTCGGGGGGACTGAAGCTTTCTTT
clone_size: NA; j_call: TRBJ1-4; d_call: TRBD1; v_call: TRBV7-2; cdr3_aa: CASSYRLGWTGGDEKLFF; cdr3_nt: TGTGCCAGCAGCTACCGACTAGGATGGACAGGGGGCGACGAAAAACTGTTTTTT
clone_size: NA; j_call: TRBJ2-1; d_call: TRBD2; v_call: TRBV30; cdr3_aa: CAWSGPGLAGGPSSYNEQFF; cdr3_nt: TGTGCCTGGAGTGGCCCGGGACTAGCGGGAGGGCCTAGCTCCTACAATGAGCAGTTCTTC
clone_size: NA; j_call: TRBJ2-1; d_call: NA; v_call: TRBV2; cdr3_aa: CASSETDHLSSYNEQFF; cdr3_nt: TGTGCCAGCAGTGAAACTGACCACCTGAGCTCCTACAATGAGCAGTTCTTC
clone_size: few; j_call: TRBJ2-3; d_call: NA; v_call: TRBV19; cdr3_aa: CASSIGWWGGITDTQYF; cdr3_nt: TGTGCCAGTAGTATAGGCTGGTGGGGCGGGATCACAGATACGCAGTATTTT
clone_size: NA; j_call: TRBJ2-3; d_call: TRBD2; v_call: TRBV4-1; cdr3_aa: CASSPRGAGGPRDTQYF; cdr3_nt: TGCGCCAGCAGCCCGAGGGGAGCGGGAGGGCCGCGAGATACGCAGTATTTT
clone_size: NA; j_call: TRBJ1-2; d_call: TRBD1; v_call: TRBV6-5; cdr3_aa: CASSPGQGTYGYTF; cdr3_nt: TGTGCCAGCAGTCCGGGACAGGGGACCTATGGCTACACCTTC
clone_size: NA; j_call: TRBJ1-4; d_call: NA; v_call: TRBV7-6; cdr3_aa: CASSQGWTNEKLFF; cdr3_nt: TGTGCCAGCAGCCAAGGATGGACTAATGAAAAACTGTTTTTT
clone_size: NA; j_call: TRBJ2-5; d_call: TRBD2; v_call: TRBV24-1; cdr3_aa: CATSDPVVAGGPGETQYF; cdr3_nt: TGTGCCACCAGTGACCCCGTGGTAGCGGGAGGGCCGGGAGAGACCCAGTACTTC
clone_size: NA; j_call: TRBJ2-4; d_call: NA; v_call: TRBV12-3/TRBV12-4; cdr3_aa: CASRYGAKNIQYF; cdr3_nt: TGTGCCAGCAGGTACGGAGCCAAAAACATTCAGTACTTC
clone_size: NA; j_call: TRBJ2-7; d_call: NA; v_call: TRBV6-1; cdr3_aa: CASSARKAPRSYEQYF; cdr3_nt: TGTGCCAGCAGTGCAAGGAAGGCTCCCCGGAGCTACGAGCAGTACTTC
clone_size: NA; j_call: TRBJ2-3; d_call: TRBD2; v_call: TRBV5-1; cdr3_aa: CASSLRAGGQRDTQYF; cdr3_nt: TGCGCCAGCAGCTTGAGGGCGGGAGGGCAAAGAGATACGCAGTATTTT
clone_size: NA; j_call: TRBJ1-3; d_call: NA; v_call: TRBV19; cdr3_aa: CASSRMNSGNTIYF; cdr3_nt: TGTGCCAGTAGTCGGATGAACTCTGGAAACACCATATATTTT
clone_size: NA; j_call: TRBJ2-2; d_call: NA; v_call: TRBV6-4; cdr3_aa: CASSAQGDTGELFF; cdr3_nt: TGTGCCAGCAGTGCACAGGGCGACACCGGGGAGCTGTTTTTT
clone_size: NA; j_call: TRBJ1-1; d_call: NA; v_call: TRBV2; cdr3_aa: CASSEALRQGAFF; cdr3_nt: TGTGCCAGCAGTGAAGCGCTTCGTCAGGGAGCTTTCTTT
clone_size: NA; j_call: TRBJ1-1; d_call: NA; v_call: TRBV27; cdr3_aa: CASSPAVNTEAFF; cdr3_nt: TGTGCCAGCAGCCCAGCCGTGAACACTGAAGCTTTCTTT
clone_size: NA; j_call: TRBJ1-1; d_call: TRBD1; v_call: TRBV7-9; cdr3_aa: CASRYGTANTEAFF; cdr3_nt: TGTGCCAGCAGGTACGGGACAGCGAACACTGAAGCTTTCTTT
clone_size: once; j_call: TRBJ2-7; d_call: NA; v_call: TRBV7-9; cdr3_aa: CASSRYPTRGRYEQYF; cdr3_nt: TGTGCCAGCAGCCGATACCCCACCAGGGGCCGCTACGAGCAGTACTTC
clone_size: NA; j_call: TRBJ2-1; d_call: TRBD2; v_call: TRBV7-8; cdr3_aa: CASSLALAGEQFF; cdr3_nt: TGTGCCAGCAGCTTAGCACTAGCGGGTGAGCAGTTCTTC
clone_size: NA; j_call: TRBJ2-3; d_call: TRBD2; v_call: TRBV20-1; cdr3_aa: CSASHLAGVSTDTQYF; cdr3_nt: TGCAGTGCTAGTCACTTAGCGGGAGTGAGCACAGATACGCAGTATTTT
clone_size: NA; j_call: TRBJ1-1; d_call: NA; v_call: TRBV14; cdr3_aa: CASSQHRGLTEAFF; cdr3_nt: TGTGCCAGCAGCCAACACCGGGGGCTCACTGAAGCTTTCTTT